The rows below give T cell receptor beta chains drawn from one sample of a study of immune characterization of retroperitoneal liposarcoma. TCRdb reprocessed the PCR reads with MiXCR, giving one entry per CDR3 protein. The sample has about 11,000 distinct CDR3 sequences; 22% are singletons. The sequenced sample consisted of blood. The receptors come from a female donor with retroperitoneal liposarcoma. Each CDR3 is given with its conserved first and last residue. Fields, in order: J gene, V gene, clone size, D gene, CDR3 DNA, CDR3 protein. The D gene is left open where the match is weak. Clone size is not always given. Where it is, it says once, few, many or a class for expanded clones.

J: TRBJ2-1; V: TRBV7-6; size: NA; D: TRBD2; DNA: TGTGCTAGCAGCTTAGATGCTAGCGGGAGGGCGAATGAGCAGTTCTTC; CDR3: CASSLDASGRANEQFF
J: TRBJ2-1; V: TRBV12-3/TRBV12-4; size: many; D: TRBD1; DNA: TGTGCCAGCAGCCTCAGGGGGCGGGGCCCTGAGCAGTTCTTC; CDR3: CASSLRGRGPEQFF
J: TRBJ2-1; V: TRBV3-1; size: NA; D: NA; DNA: TGTGCCAGCAGCCAAGAAGGGGGGGAGCAGTTCTTC; CDR3: CASSQEGGEQFF
J: TRBJ2-1; V: TRBV11-3; size: NA; D: NA; DNA: TGTGCCAGCAGCTTTGGTGGGACGACAATTAACAATGAGCAGTTCTTC; CDR3: CASSFGGTTINNEQFF
J: TRBJ2-7; V: TRBV27; size: NA; D: NA; DNA: TGTGCCAGCAGGGACATGAAGGATGTGTCCTACGAGCAGTACTTC; CDR3: CASRDMKDVSYEQYF
J: TRBJ2-1; V: TRBV7-2; size: many; D: TRBD2; DNA: TGTGCCAGCAGCAGCAAGGCGGGAGGGATGAACAATGAGCAGTTCTTC; CDR3: CASSSKAGGMNNEQFF
J: TRBJ2-7; V: TRBV11-2; size: medium-sized; D: NA; DNA: TGTGCCAGCAGCTTAGCTGGACAGTCCTACGAGCAGTACTTC; CDR3: CASSLAGQSYEQYF
J: TRBJ2-3; V: TRBV6-1; size: many; D: NA; DNA: TGTGCCAGCAGTGAGTTAGCGACCACAGATACGCAGTATTTT; CDR3: CASSELATTDTQYF
J: TRBJ2-5; V: TRBV27; size: NA; D: TRBD1; DNA: TGTGCCAGCAGGGGGACAGCTCGGGGGACCCAGTACTTC; CDR3: CASRGTARGTQYF
J: TRBJ2-3; V: TRBV4-1; size: NA; D: NA; DNA: TGCGCCAGCAGCCAAGAGAGGTCCGGGTCTAGCACAGATACGCAGTATTTT; CDR3: CASSQERSGSSTDTQYF
J: TRBJ2-5; V: TRBV11-2; size: NA; D: NA; DNA: TGTGCCAGCAGCTTGCTAGCGTTTCAAGAGACCCAGTACTTC; CDR3: CASSLLAFQETQYF
J: TRBJ2-7; V: TRBV7-8; size: many; D: NA; DNA: TGTGCCAGCAGGGAGCATGCGGACTACGAGCAGTACTTC; CDR3: CASREHADYEQYF
J: TRBJ2-1; V: TRBV6-1; size: NA; D: TRBD1; DNA: TGTGCCAGCAGTGGTAGACAGGGGTTGCCCTACAATGAGCAGTTCTTC; CDR3: CASSGRQGLPYNEQFF
J: TRBJ2-3; V: TRBV27; size: medium-sized; D: NA; DNA: TGTGCCAGCAGTTTCCGGGGTAAACGCACAGATACGCAGTATTTT; CDR3: CASSFRGKRTDTQYF
J: TRBJ1-6; V: TRBV7-2; size: NA; D: NA; DNA: TGTGCCAGCAGCCCGGGACCGAGCTCCTATAATTCACCCCTCCACTTT; CDR3: CASSPGPSSYNSPLHF
J: TRBJ2-6; V: TRBV6-1; size: many; D: TRBD1; DNA: TGTGCCAGCAGTCGTCCTCAACAGGGGGCGGAGGGGGCCAACGTCCTGACTTTC; CDR3: CASSRPQQGAEGANVLTF
J: TRBJ2-1; V: TRBV9; size: NA; D: NA; DNA: TGTGCCAGCACCCCTACTCCGTCCCAAGCCGATGAGCAGTTCTTC; CDR3: CASTPTPSQADEQFF
J: TRBJ2-1; V: TRBV27; size: medium-sized; D: TRBD1; DNA: TGTGCCAGCACCTCAAGCCAGGGGGCGGTAAGCTACAATGAGCAGTTCTTC; CDR3: CASTSSQGAVSYNEQFF
J: TRBJ2-7; V: TRBV6-1; size: NA; D: TRBD1; DNA: TGTGCCAGCAGTAGAAAGGGGGCGGCGTACGAGCAGTACTTC; CDR3: CASSRKGAAYEQYF
J: TRBJ2-1; V: TRBV7-6; size: NA; D: NA; DNA: TGTGCCAGCAGCTTACGCCAGGGGGGATACGAGCAGTTCTTC; CDR3: CASSLRQGGYEQFF
J: TRBJ2-3; V: TRBV10-1; size: many; D: TRBD2; DNA: TGCGCCAGCAGTGAGTCTTTAGCGGGAGGGCAAACGAGGCCTACGCAGTATTTT; CDR3: CASSESLAGGQTRPTQYF
J: TRBJ2-1; V: TRBV15; size: few; D: NA; DNA: TGTGCCACCAGCAGAGCTCCGACAGGATCCTACAATGAGCAGTTCTTC; CDR3: CATSRAPTGSYNEQFF